The 3 T cell receptor beta chains below were found in one sample sequenced in a study of response to subunit inactivated influenza vaccine. TCRdb reprocessed the RT-PCR reads via MiXCR and lists one record per CDR3 protein. The sample has 500,000 to 550,000 distinct CDR3 sequences, around 8% seen once; the top ten hold about an eighth. The sample here was PBMCs from blood, taken roughly 24 months after vaccination. These receptors originate from a man aged 45-69 years who received an inactivated influenza vaccine.

V usage is TRBV27 and J usage is TRBJ1-2; possible D gene TRBD1, 6 bases. This CDR3 is built from 13 residues. The V gene lost 8 bases and the J gene lost 6 bases, with 16 bases spanning the gap. Per germline, CDR1 MNHEY and CDR2 SMNVEV (reference sequence). CDR3 amino acids: CASRPLGGDGYTF. CDR3 DNA sequence: TGTGCCAGCCGCCCTCTAGGGGGGGATGGCTACACCTTC.

This chain uses TRBV7-3 with TRBJ2-7; maybe TRBD2 (6 bases). Trimming removed 5 bases at V and 6 bases at J, with 17 bases between. Per the germline V gene, CDR1 is SGHTA and CDR2 is FQGTGA. The CDR3 covers 14 residues. The CDR3 loop reads CASSHGSFGGEQYF. CDR3 nucleotides: TGTGCCAGCAGCCACGGGAGTTTTGGTGGCGAGCAGTACTTC.

The rearrangement uses TRBV18 and TRBJ2-1; D ambiguous. V dropped 2 bases and J dropped 9 bases, with 8 bases sitting between them. Germline CDR1 KGHSH, CDR2 LQKENI. The CDR3 consists of 12 residues. This CDR3 reads CASSPEVGEQFF. In nucleotides, the CDR3 is TGTGCCAGCTCACCAGAGGTCGGTGAGCAGTTCTTC.